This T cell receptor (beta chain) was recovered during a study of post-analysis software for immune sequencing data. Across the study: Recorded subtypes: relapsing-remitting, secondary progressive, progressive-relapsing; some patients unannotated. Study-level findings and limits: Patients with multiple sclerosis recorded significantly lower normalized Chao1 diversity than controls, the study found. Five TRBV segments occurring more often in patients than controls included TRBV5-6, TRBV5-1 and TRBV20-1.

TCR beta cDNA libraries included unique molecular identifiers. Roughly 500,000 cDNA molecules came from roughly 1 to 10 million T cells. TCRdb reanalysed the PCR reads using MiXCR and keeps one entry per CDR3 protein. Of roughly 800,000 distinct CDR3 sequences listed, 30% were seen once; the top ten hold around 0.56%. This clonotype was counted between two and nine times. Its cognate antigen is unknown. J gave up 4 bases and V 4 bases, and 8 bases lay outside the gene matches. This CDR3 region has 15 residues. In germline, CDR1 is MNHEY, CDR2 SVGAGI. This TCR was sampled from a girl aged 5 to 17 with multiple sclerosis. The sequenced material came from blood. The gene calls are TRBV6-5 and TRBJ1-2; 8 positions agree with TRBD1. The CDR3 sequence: CASSFNRGGGYGYTF. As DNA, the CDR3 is TGTGCCAGCAGTTTCAACAGGGGGGGGGGCTATGGCTACACCTTC.